These T cell receptor beta chains were read from a single sample in a study of regulatory T cells in long-lasting Graves disease. TCRdb re-derived calls from the multiplex PCR reads in MiXCR, one entry per CDR3 protein. The sample lists hundreds of thousands of distinct CDR3 sequences; roughly 21% were seen once. The sequences come from peripheral blood mononuclear cells (PBMCs), collected when the disease was refractory, from a patient treated with antithyroid drugs. These receptors were taken from a female donor with Graves disease. CDR3s include the opening cysteine and the closing phenylalanine or tryptophan. D genes are given only for firm matches. Clone size, where shown, is once, few, many, or a class for clones that have expanded.

d_call	v_call	j_call	cdr3_length	clone_size	cdr3_aa	cdr3_nt
.	TRBV6-1	TRBJ1-5	16	many	CASSEGGHLSNQPQHF	TGTGCCAGCAGTGAAGGCGGGCATCTTAGCAATCAGCCCCAGCATTTT
.	TRBV20-1	TRBJ2-2	16	few	CSARDRAGTNTGELFF	TGCAGTGCTAGAGATCGGGCGGGAACGAACACCGGGGAGCTGTTTTTT
.	TRBV20-1	TRBJ2-7	15	few	CSARDLGTSSYEQYF	TGCAGTGCTAGGGACTTGGGGACGAGCTCCTACGAGCAGTACTTC
TRBD1	TRBV29-1	TRBJ1-5	12	many	CSVGQGSQPQHF	TGCAGCGTGGGACAGGGGAGTCAGCCCCAGCATTTT
TRBD1	TRBV7-9	TRBJ1-4	17	.	CASSLPSVGQGVEKLFF	TGTGCCAGCAGCTTACCTTCCGTGGGACAGGGGGTTGAAAAACTGTTTTTT
.	TRBV2	TRBJ1-6	15	many	CASSAPTQGRSPLHF	TGTGCCAGCAGCGCACCTACACAGGGTAGATCACCCCTCCACTTT
.	TRBV20-1	TRBJ1-2	11	many	CSASGTHGYTF	TGCAGTGCTAGCGGGACGCATGGCTACACCTTC
TRBD1	TRBV12-3/TRBV12-4	TRBJ1-2	14	many	CASSWGTGIYGYTF	TGTGCCAGCAGCTGGGGGACAGGGATCTATGGCTACACCTTC
TRBD2	TRBV7-6	TRBJ2-2	17	.	CASSLDRTSGNTGELFF	TGTGCCAGCAGCTTAGATAGAACTAGCGGGAACACCGGGGAGCTGTTTTTT
.	TRBV12-3/TRBV12-4	TRBJ2-3	16	few	CASSLGASPPRDTQYF	TGTGCCAGCAGTTTAGGGGCGTCACCCCCAAGGGATACGCAGTATTTT
TRBD1	TRBV12-3/TRBV12-4	TRBJ1-2	13	many	CASRETGGAVYTF	TGTGCCAGCAGAGAGACAGGGGGCGCGGTGTACACCTTC
.	TRBV28	TRBJ1-2	13	many	CASSLGHFYGYTF	TGTGCCAGCAGTCTCGGACATTTCTATGGCTACACCTTC
.	TRBV3-1	TRBJ1-1	16	few	CASSQGLTTGNTEAFF	TGTGCCAGCAGCCAGGGGCTAACGACGGGAAACACTGAAGCTTTCTTT
.	TRBV20-1	TRBJ1-1	12	many	CSANSQGTKAFF	TGCAGTGCTAACTCTCAGGGGACTAAAGCTTTCTTT
.	TRBV4-3	TRBJ1-2	14	.	CASSQDLRGQGYTF	TGCGCCAGCAGCCAAGATCTGCGGGGGCAAGGCTACACCTTC
TRBD1	TRBV7-9	TRBJ1-4	13	.	CASRGTENEKLFF	TGTGCCAGCAGAGGGACAGAGAATGAAAAACTGTTTTTT
.	TRBV5-6	TRBJ1-2	13	.	CASSFRNSDGYTF	TGTGCCAGCAGCTTCCGAAATAGTGATGGCTACACCTTC
.	TRBV12-3/TRBV12-4	TRBJ1-6	14	many	CASSLRQEDSPLHF	TGTGCCAGCAGTTTGCGACAGGAGGATTCACCCCTCCACTTT
TRBD1	TRBV5-4	TRBJ1-2	17	few	CASSLVQARGPTEGYTF	TGTGCCAGCAGCTTGGTCCAGGCCAGGGGGCCGACAGAGGGCTACACCTTC
TRBD1	TRBV6-5	TRBJ1-2	18	few	CASSYGTGLLPGLGGYTF	TGTGCCAGCAGTTACGGGACAGGGTTGCTCCCAGGGCTGGGTGGCTACACCTTC
.	TRBV2	TRBJ2-5	14	many	CASSSSGVQETQYF	TGTGCCAGCAGTTCCTCCGGTGTCCAAGAGACCCAGTACTTC
.	TRBV20-1	TRBJ2-7	12	few	CSAQGSSNEQYF	TGCAGTGCTCAGGGGAGTAGCAACGAGCAGTACTTC
.	TRBV11-2	TRBJ1-2	15	many	CASSLGSGSVYGYTF	TGTGCCAGCAGCTTAGGTAGCGGGTCCGTCTATGGCTACACCTTC
.	TRBV11-3	TRBJ2-4	13	many	CASSFRGEDIQYF	TGTGCCAGCAGCTTCAGGGGAGAGGACATTCAGTACTTC
.	TRBV20-1	TRBJ1-1	14	many	CSARDQGRVTEAFF	TGCAGTGCTAGAGATCAAGGCAGGGTCACTGAAGCTTTCTTT
TRBD1	TRBV6-9	TRBJ1-6	15	many	CASSSGTGSASPLHF	TGTGCCAGCAGTTCCGGGACAGGGTCGGCTTCACCCCTCCACTTT
.	TRBV24-1	TRBJ1-5	14	many	CATSDHREAQPQHF	TGTGCCACCAGTGACCACAGGGAAGCTCAGCCCCAGCATTTT
.	TRBV4-1	TRBJ1-2	13	.	CASQGIPNYGYTF	TGCGCCAGCCAGGGGATCCCTAACTATGGCTACACCTTC
.	TRBV11-3	TRBJ2-2	16	few	CASSPIEHRNTGELFF	TGTGCCAGCAGCCCTATTGAACATAGGAACACCGGGGAGCTGTTTTTT
TRBD1	TRBV7-9	TRBJ1-4	15	few	CASSRSGTGDEKLFF	TGTGCCAGCAGTCGCTCCGGGACAGGGGATGAAAAACTGTTTTTT
.	TRBV20-1	TRBJ1-1	17	.	CSAREGGWSVRDTEAFF	TGCAGTGCTAGAGAAGGGGGTTGGAGTGTTAGGGACACTGAAGCTTTCTTT
.	TRBV7-9	TRBJ1-4	16	few	CASSPPVRATNEKLFF	TGTGCCAGCAGCCCCCCGGTCCGAGCAACTAATGAAAAACTGTTTTTT
.	TRBV12-3/TRBV12-4	TRBJ1-2	14	many	CASSLGGSGVGYTF	TGTGCCAGCAGTTTAGGGGGCTCGGGTGTTGGCTACACCTTC
.	TRBV2	TRBJ1-1	13	.	CASIQDSNTEAFF	TGTGCCAGCATCCAGGACAGCAACACTGAAGCTTTCTTT
.	TRBV6-5	TRBJ2-7	13	many	CASSSPGRDEQYF	TGTGCCAGCAGTTCCCCTGGCAGGGACGAGCAGTACTTC
.	TRBV6-1	TRBJ2-6	19	.	CASSDSVFKGLRGANVLTF	TGTGCCAGCAGTGACTCGGTTTTCAAGGGACTGAGAGGGGCCAACGTCCTGACTTTC
.	TRBV9	TRBJ1-5	18	few	CASSPKSPHRAQGQPQHF	TGTGCCAGCAGCCCCAAATCACCCCACAGGGCCCAGGGGCAGCCCCAGCATTTT
.	TRBV28	TRBJ2-2	19	few	CASSLISAGMGGGTGELFF	TGTGCCAGCAGTTTGATTTCGGCGGGGATGGGGGGAGGCACCGGGGAGCTGTTTTTT
.	TRBV9	TRBJ1-1	13	.	CASSVETYTEAFF	TGTGCCAGCAGCGTAGAAACCTACACTGAAGCTTTCTTT
TRBD1	TRBV2	TRBJ2-5	15	many	CASSDRGQGSETQYF	TGTGCCAGCAGTGACAGGGGACAGGGGTCGGAGACCCAGTACTTC
.	TRBV7-9	TRBJ2-7	13	.	CASGQGSPYEQYF	TGTGCCAGCGGTCAGGGGAGCCCCTACGAGCAGTACTTC
.	TRBV2	TRBJ1-4	12	many	CASNREDEKLFF	TGTGCCAGCAACAGGGAAGACGAAAAACTGTTTTTT
.	TRBV7-8	TRBJ2-5	13	few	CASSSQGKETQYF	TGTGCCAGCAGCTCTCAAGGGAAAGAGACCCAGTACTTC
.	TRBV5-1	TRBJ1-1	13	.	CASSSLGSAEAFF	TGCGCCAGCAGCTCCCTGGGTAGCGCTGAAGCTTTCTTT
.	TRBV2	TRBJ1-1	14	many	CASSRDARNTEAFF	TGTGCCAGCAGTCGGGACGCCCGAAACACTGAAGCTTTCTTT
.	TRBV4-1	TRBJ1-2	17	.	CASSHHGPKGFNYGYTF	TGCGCCAGCAGCCACCATGGACCCAAGGGATTTAACTATGGCTACACCTTC
.	TRBV4-2	TRBJ1-4	15	.	CASSQVGQGGEKRFF	TGTGCCAGCAGCCAAGTCGGGCAGGGAGGGGAAAAACGGTTTTTT
TRBD2	TRBV5-1	TRBJ2-1	15	few	CASSLTSGMENEQFF	TGCGCCAGCAGCTTGACTAGCGGGATGGAGAATGAGCAGTTCTTC
.	TRBV3-1	TRBJ2-1	14	.	CASSQLGSANEQFF	TGTGCCAGCAGCCAATTAGGGTCAGCGAATGAGCAGTTCTTC
TRBD2	TRBV12-3/TRBV12-4	TRBJ2-5	16	few	CASSSYGLAGGATQYF	TGTGCCAGCAGTTCCTATGGACTAGCGGGGGGAGCGACCCAGTACTTC